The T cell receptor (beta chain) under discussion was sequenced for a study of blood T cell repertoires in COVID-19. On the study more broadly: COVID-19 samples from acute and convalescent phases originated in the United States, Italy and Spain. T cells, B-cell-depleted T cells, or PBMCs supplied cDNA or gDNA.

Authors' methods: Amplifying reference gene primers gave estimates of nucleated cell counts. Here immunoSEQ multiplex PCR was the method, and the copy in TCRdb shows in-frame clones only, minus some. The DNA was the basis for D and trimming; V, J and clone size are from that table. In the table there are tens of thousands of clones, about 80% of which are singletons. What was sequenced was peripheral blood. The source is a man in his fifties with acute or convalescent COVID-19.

The CDR3 sequence is CASSVDAGGDQETQYF. The CDR3 coding sequence is TGTGCCAGCAGCGTAGATGCGGGGGGGGACCAAGAGACCCAGTACTTC. The V and J genes are TRBV9 and TRBJ2-5; 9 bases are a match to TRBD2. The V gene's germline CDR1 is SGDLS and CDR2 YYNGEE. The J segment lost 0 bases and the V segment lost 0 bases, leaving 3 bases of the junction unmatched. This CDR3 contains 16 residues.